The 20 T cell receptor beta chains below all came from one sample that was sequenced in a study of response to subunit inactivated influenza vaccine. TCRdb re-called the RT-PCR reads through MiXCR, storing one row per CDR3 protein. The data hold over 400,000 distinct CDR3 sequences, with over 10% observed a single time. Sequencing was performed on PBMCs from blood, taken roughly 48 days after vaccination. Every receptor here comes from a man aged 50 or older who received an inactivated influenza vaccine.

The chain is built from TRBV7-2 and TRBJ2-5; TRBD2 matches at 8 bases. Looked up from germline, CDR1 is SGHTA and CDR2 is FQGNSA. CDR3 length: 20 residues. V lost 0 bases to trimming and J lost 5 bases; unmatched junction nucleotides: 20. The DNA for the CDR3 is TGTGCCAGCAGCTTAGCGCTGTTGATAGCGGGGATCGGATTCGGGGAGACCCAGTACTTC. This gives the protein CASSLALLIAGIGFGETQYF.

V gene TRBV12-3 or TRBV12-4 combines with J gene TRBJ2-1, with TRBD2 matching 14 bases. The CDR3 is 17 amino acids. V lost 4 bases to trimming and J lost 4 bases; unmatched junction nucleotides: 6. CDR3 protein: CASSSGTSGGVYNEQFF. In nucleotides, the CDR3 is TGTGCCAGCAGTTCCGGGACTAGCGGGGGAGTTTACAATGAGCAGTTCTTC.

This clonotype showed up just a few times. The rearrangement uses TRBV3-1 and TRBJ2-3; D is unclear. The CDR3 sequence is 12 residues long. V was shortened by 1 base and J by 5 bases, with 4 bases between the two germline ends. CDR1 and CDR2 (germline): LGHDT, YNNKEL (reference sequence). The CDR3 spells CASSQVRDTQYF. CDR3 nucleotides: TGTGCCAGCAGCCAAGTCAGAGATACGCAGTATTTT.

Many counts were recorded for this clonotype. The rearrangement uses TRBV6-5 and TRBJ2-5; D gene unclear. CDR1 is MNHEY and CDR2 is SVGAGI in the germline V gene. The CDR3 is made up of 14 amino acids. The V and J ends lost 0 bases and 1 base respectively, with 6 bases between them. CDR3 sequence reads: CASSYSGTQETQYF. The CDR3 DNA sequence: TGTGCCAGCAGTTACTCTGGCACCCAAGAGACCCAGTACTTC.

This clonotype was seen a handful of times. This chain connects TRBV12-3 or TRBV12-4 to TRBJ2-1; tentative D call: TRBD2 (5 bases). V lost 3 bases and J 4 bases, leaving 13 bases between the germline ends. CDR3 length equals 15 residues. The CDR3 sequence is CASSLRGKDYNEQFF. CDR3 nucleotide sequence: TGTGCCAGCAGTTTGCGAGGGAAGGATTACAATGAGCAGTTCTTC.

Only a few counts were recorded for this clonotype. This rearrangement joins TRBV7-2 to TRBJ2-1; tentative D call: TRBD2 (6 bases). The V gene lost 6 bases and the J gene lost 9 bases, with 15 bases spanning the gap. This CDR3 comprises 13 residues. Germline values: CDR1 SGHTA, CDR2 FQGNSA. The chain's CDR3 is CASRSSSVGEQFF. As DNA, the CDR3 is TGTGCCAGCAGAAGTTCTAGCGTGGGTGAGCAGTTCTTC.

This clonotype was seen repeatedly, ten times or more. A junction end diverges from the germline sequence, so it may reflect a read error. V is TRBV7-7 and J is TRBJ2-5; 11 bases agree with TRBD1. CDR3 size: 15 residues. CDR1 SSHAT and CDR2 FNYEAQ come from the germline V gene (reference sequence). The CDR3 sequence: CASTAGTGGDETQYF. In nucleotides, the CDR3 is TGTGCTAGCACCGCTGGGACAGGGGGAGATGAGACCCAGTACTTC.

The chain's CDR3 is CASSVYNEQYF. CDR3 nucleotide sequence: TGTGCCAGCAGTGTATACAACGAGCAGTACTTC. V gene TRBV25-1 combines with J gene TRBJ2-7; D not certain. The CDR3 contains 11 residues. Germline CDR1 is MGHDK and CDR2 is SYGVNS. V gave up 4 bases and J gave up 5 bases, with 6 bases separating them.

This clonotype has a handful of counts. The V gene is TRBV4-1, the J gene TRBJ2-3, with TRBD1 matching 7 bases. Trimming took 5 bases from V and 3 from J; bases not matched to a gene: 8. Germline V gene lookup returns CDR1 MGHRA and CDR2 YSYEKL. The CDR3 contains 15 residues. CDR3 region: CASSKQGPSTDTQYF. The CDR3 DNA sequence: TGCGCCAGCAGCAAACAGGGGCCTAGTACAGATACGCAGTATTTT.

This clonotype was seen at least ten times. J is TRBJ2-6 and V is TRBV20-1; 7 bases agree with TRBD1. With V trimmed by 6 bases and J by 3 bases, 5 bases remained unmatched. The CDR3 consists of 14 residues. Germline V CDR1 and CDR2: DFQATT, SNEGSKA (reference sequence). The CDR3: CSARQGFGANVLTF. DNA of the CDR3: TGCAGTGCCAGACAGGGATTTGGGGCCAACGTCCTGACTTTC.

This clonotype was picked up a small number of times. The gene calls are TRBV5-5 and TRBJ1-5, with TRBD1 as a possible D gene (5 bases). The CDR3 is made up of 15 amino acids. CDR1 is SGHKS and CDR2 is YYEKEE in the germline V gene (reference sequence). Trimming took 3 bases from V and 0 from J, leaving 10 bases between them. DNA for the CDR3: TGTGCCAGCAGCTCGCAGGGTTTTAGCAATCAGCCCCAGCATTTT. Translated: CASSSQGFSNQPQHF.

The genes are TRBV6-2 or TRBV6-3 and TRBJ2-3, with 9 bases identical to TRBD1. The junction had 23 bases not matched to a gene; V was cut back by 6 bases and J by 4 bases. Germline V CDR1 and CDR2: MNHEY, SVGEGT. The length of the CDR3 is 20 residues. CDR3 nucleotides: TGTGCCAGCAGGCCTCTTACGCTCTCGGGACAGGGAGGCAGACCAGATACGCAGTATTTT. It translates to CASRPLTLSGQGGRPDTQYF.

The genes are TRBV7-2 and TRBJ2-3, with 10 bases lining up with TRBD1. With 6 bases clipped from V and 8 bases from J, the junction kept 8 bases outside the gene matches. Germline-derived CDR1 and CDR2 are SGHTA and FQGNSA. The CDR3 is made up of 14 amino acids. The CDR3 reads CASSWDRGMGTQYF. Here the CDR3 DNA reads TGTGCCAGCAGTTGGGACAGGGGAATGGGTACGCAGTATTTT.

There are a few counts of this clonotype. The chain employs TRBV29-1 and TRBJ2-1; 7 bases agree with TRBD2. V lost 4 bases, J lost 8 bases, and 14 bases stayed unmatched. This CDR3 contains 15 residues. The V gene's germline CDR1 is SQVTM and CDR2 ANQGSEA. This CDR3 reads CSVGRRLAPGHEQFF. The CDR3 DNA reads as TGCAGCGTTGGCCGCAGACTAGCTCCGGGCCATGAGCAGTTCTTC.

The chain combines TRBV28 with TRBJ2-7, with unresolved D. Germline V gene sequence: CDR1 MDHEN, CDR2 SYDVKM. V lost 5 bases and J lost 4, with 18 bases in between. This CDR3 contains 15 residues. CDR3 residues: CASSGLSELTYEQYF. CDR3 coding DNA: TGTGCCAGCAGTGGCCTCTCTGAACTAACTTACGAGCAGTACTTC.

This sequence joins TRBV4-2 and TRBJ2-7; TRBD1 matches at 8 bases. Germline CDR1 LGHNA, CDR2 YNFKEQ. The CDR3 extends over 13 amino acids. J lost 6 bases, V lost 1 base, and 2 bases had no gene match. CDR3 DNA: TGTGCCAGCAGCCAAGGGACAGGGACCGAGCAGTACTTC. It translates to CASSQGTGTEQYF.

This chain connects TRBV9 to TRBJ2-3, with 9 bases matching TRBD2. The CDR3 contains 15 residues. J gave up 5 bases and V 2 bases, and 6 bases lay outside the gene matches. CDR1 is SGDLS and CDR2 is YYNGEE in the germline V gene. The CDR3 DNA reads TGTGCCAGCAGCGTGGGGGGACTAGCAGGAGATACGCAGTATTTT. Translated: CASSVGGLAGDTQYF.

This clonotype was seen ten or more times. The chain employs TRBV20-1 and TRBJ1-5, with TRBD1 matching over 8 bases. With V trimmed by 6 bases and J by 3 bases, 7 bases remained unmatched. The CDR3 consists of 14 residues. Germline CDR1 DFQATT, CDR2 SNEGSKA (reference sequence). This chain's CDR3 is CSAQTGGVNQPQHF. CDR3 sequence (DNA): TGCAGTGCACAAACAGGGGGGGTCAATCAGCCCCAGCATTTT.

This chain joins TRBV4-3 and TRBJ2-5; 11 nucleotides align to TRBD2. The ends lost 0 bases at V and 5 bases at J; junction bases unmatched: 5. The CDR3 covers 16 residues. Germline V gene data show CDR1 as LGHNA and CDR2 as YSLEER. Here the CDR3 reads CASSQDIAGGPETQYF. In DNA form, the CDR3 reads TGCGCCAGCAGCCAAGATATAGCGGGGGGGCCGGAGACCCAGTACTTC.

CDR3 nucleotides: TGCAGCGTTCGACTAGCGGGAGAAAGCGAGCAGTACTTC. Residues: CSVRLAGESEQYF. The chain uses TRBV29-1 and TRBJ2-7, with 12 bases that match TRBD2. In germline, CDR1 is SQVTM, CDR2 ANQGSEA. The CDR3 length is 13 residues. Germline trimming cut 5 bases from V and 6 bases from J; bases unmatched to any gene: 5.